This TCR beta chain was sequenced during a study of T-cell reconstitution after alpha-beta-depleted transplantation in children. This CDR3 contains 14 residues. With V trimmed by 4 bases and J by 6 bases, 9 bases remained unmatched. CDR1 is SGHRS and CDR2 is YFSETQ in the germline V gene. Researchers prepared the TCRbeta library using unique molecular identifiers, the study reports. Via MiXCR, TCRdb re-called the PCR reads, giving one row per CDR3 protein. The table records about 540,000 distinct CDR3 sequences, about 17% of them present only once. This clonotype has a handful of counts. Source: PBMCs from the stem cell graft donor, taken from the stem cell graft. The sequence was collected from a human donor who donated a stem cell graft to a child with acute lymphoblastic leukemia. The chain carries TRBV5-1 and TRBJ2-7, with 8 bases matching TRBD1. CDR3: CASSPGGGTLEQYF. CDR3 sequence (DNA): TGCGCCAGCAGCCCAGGGGGCGGCACGCTCGAGCAGTACTTC.